The T cell receptor (beta chain) under discussion was sequenced for a study of blood T cell repertoires in COVID-19. Study information: Collection of acute and convalescent COVID-19 samples took place in the United States, Italy and Spain. From T cells, B-cell-depleted T cells, or PBMCs came the material, which was cDNA or gDNA.

In the source study's methods: The assay estimated nucleated cells by amplifying reference gene primers. TCRdb's copy holds only in-frame clones and misses some; the assay was immunoSEQ multiplex PCR. V and J calls and clone size come straight from that table; D and trimming were deduced from the DNA. The sample holds approximately 150,000 clones, around 84% seen once. V lost 1 base, J lost 0 bases, and 9 bases lay in between. This CDR3 has 14 amino acids. The germline gives CDR1 SQVTM, CDR2 ANQGSEA. The material sequenced was peripheral blood. The chain uses TRBV29-1 and TRBJ1-1; D is uncertain. The origin of this receptor is a woman aged 45-59 years with COVID-19, enrolled during active disease. The CDR3 protein is CSVEGILVNTEAFF. CDR3 coding DNA: TGCAGCGTTGAAGGAATCTTAGTGAACACTGAAGCTTTCTTT.